This TCR beta chain is drawn from a study of graft-versus-host responses after intestinal transplantation. Notes on the study in general: Recipient-marrow GvH clones were detected, some having first appeared in ileum or blood. Allografts from individuals with graft-donor T cell macrochimerism displayed high graft-versus-host to host-versus-graft clonal ratios.

By frequency in the sample, this clone is medium-sized. Antigen: not known. The same CDR3 is also encoded by other DNA sequences in this sample. The graft tissue was processed, and this released both intraepithelial and lamina propria lymphocytes. Generated by immunoSEQ multiplex PCR, the TCRdb table keeps only in-frame clones and is missing some. The sample contains about 5,200 clones, about 72% of which appear only once. This receptor was obtained from a human patient who received an intestinal transplant, so some T cells may come from the graft donor. The source was ileum tissue, collected around 250 days after intestinal transplant.

CDR3 residues: CSALQETQYF. The CDR3 bases are TGCAGTGCTCTGCAAGAGACCCAGTACTTC. The chain has TRBV20-1 and TRBJ2-5; D remains unclear. Germline V gives CDR1 DFQATT, CDR2 SNEGSKA (reference sequence). The germline V and J ends were trimmed by 5 bases and 2 bases, with 3 bases remaining between them. The CDR3 runs 10 residues.